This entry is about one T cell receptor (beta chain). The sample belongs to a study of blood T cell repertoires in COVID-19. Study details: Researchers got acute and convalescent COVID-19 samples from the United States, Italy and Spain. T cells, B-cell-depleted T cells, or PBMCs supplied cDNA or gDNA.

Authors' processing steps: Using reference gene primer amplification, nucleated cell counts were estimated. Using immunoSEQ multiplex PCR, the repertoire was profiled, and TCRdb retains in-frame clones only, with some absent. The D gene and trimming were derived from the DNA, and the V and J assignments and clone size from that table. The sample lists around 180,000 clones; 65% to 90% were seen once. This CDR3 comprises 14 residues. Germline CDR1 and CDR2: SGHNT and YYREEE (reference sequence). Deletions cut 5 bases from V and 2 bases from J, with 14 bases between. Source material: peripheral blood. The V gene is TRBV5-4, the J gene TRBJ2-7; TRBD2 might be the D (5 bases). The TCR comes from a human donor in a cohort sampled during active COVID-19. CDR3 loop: CASRPGSNTYEQYF. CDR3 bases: TGTGCCAGCAGACCGGGGTCGAATACCTACGAGCAGTACTTC.